This T cell receptor (beta chain) was observed in a study of OX40 agonist ivuxolimab in advanced cancers. The trim removed 6 bases at V and 12 bases at J, leaving 18 bases unmatched. Germline V CDR1 and CDR2: SGHAT, FQNNGV. The CDR3 covers 16 residues. The method was immunoSEQ multiplex PCR; TCRdb's version includes in-frame clones alone and lacks a portion of them. The profile shows about 61,000 clones, approximately 77% of them singletons. This material consisted of CD4+ or CD8+ T cells sorted from blood, taken in a trial of the OX40 agonist ivuxolimab. The sequence came from an adult with an advanced solid tumor such as melanoma, head and neck, liver or kidney cancer. The gene calls are TRBV11-2 and TRBJ2-1; 9 nucleotides agree with TRBD2. The CDR3 loop is CASRGLARGPFIGQFF. Written as DNA, the CDR3 is TGTGCCAGCAGAGGACTAGCGAGAGGGCCCTTTATTGGGCAGTTCTTC.